Below, one TCR beta chain is given with its context. These data belong to a study of control samples from healthy donors and cancer patients. Profiling relied on immunoSEQ multiplex PCR, and the TCRdb table lists in-frame clones only, not all of them. The repertoire consists of about 75,000 clones, with approximately 88% occurring once and the leading ten covering about 14%. This CDR3 region has 15 residues. Per the germline V gene, CDR1 is LNHNV and CDR2 is YYDKDF (reference sequence). With V trimmed by 5 bases and J by 10 bases, 9 bases remained unmatched. This sequence was found in a man aged 45 to 65 in good health. The gene calls are TRBV15 and TRBJ2-1; 12 positions agree with TRBD2. The specimen was blood. The CDR3 nucleotides are TGTGCCACCAGCGTCAGACTAGCGGGAGTGGGAGAGCAGTTCTTC. It specifies CATSVRLAGVGEQFF.